The following is a TCR beta chain sequence with its context. Its antigen remains unknown. The repertoire was sequenced with immunoSEQ multiplex PCR; TCRdb's copy has only in-frame clones and lacks some. The sample yields about 78,000 clones, approximately 84% seen once. The CDR3 runs to 15 residues. CDR1 is SNHLY, CDR2 FYNNEI, per germline. V trimming: 8 bases; J trimming: 4 bases; junction bases outside the gene matches: 8. The data originate from a study of T cells in localized non-small cell lung cancer. Study observations and caveats: Median detection of top 100 tumor clones in adjacent lung was over 45 clones. The study linked higher blood T cell density to longer overall survival. Uninvolved adjacent lung had more T cell clonality than any other tissue, topping tumor.

This specimen consisted of peripheral blood, obtained before any cancer treatment. The chain couples TRBV2 to TRBJ2-1, with 10 bases lining up with TRBD2. The receptor was isolated from a man aged 40 to 75 with stage I lung adenocarcinoma. CDR3 coding DNA: TGTGCCAGCGGAGTACTAGCGGGGACTTACAATGAGCAGTTCTTC. Protein product: CASGVLAGTYNEQFF.